The next 31 T cell receptor beta chains were all read from a single sample in a study of blood T cell repertoires in COVID-19. Method: immunoSEQ multiplex PCR; TCRdb's copy keeps in-frame clones and lacks some. The sample contains 150,000 to 200,000 clones, about 88% of which appear only once. The sequenced sample consisted of PBMCs or T cells enriched from blood (not recorded which). The receptor source for this set is a woman aged 18-29 years who had recovered from COVID-19.

This chain links TRBV7-8 with TRBJ2-3, with TRBD2 identical over 11 bases. The CDR3 spans 17 residues. The V and J ends lost 4 bases and 5 bases, in that order; junction bases with no gene match: 11. CDR1 and CDR2 (germline): SGHVS, FQNEAQ. CDR3 loop: CASSSLVAGGREDTQYF. The CDR3 DNA is TGTGCCAGCAGCTCATTGGTAGCGGGAGGGCGGGAAGATACGCAGTATTTT.

The chain combines TRBV5-3 with TRBJ2-7; D may be TRBD2 (6 bases). TRBV5-3 is filed as an ORF, its function uncertain. Trimming took 4 bases from V and 3 from J, leaving 11 bases between them. CDR3 size: 13 residues. The chain's CDR3 is CARSRTMDYEQYF. In DNA, the CDR3 is TGTGCCAGAAGCCGGACTATGGACTACGAGCAGTACTTC.

The CDR3 here is CASSTGLRGAGTSGGPYEQYF. CDR3 DNA: TGTGCCAGCAGTACTGGGCTTAGAGGGGCCGGGACTAGCGGGGGACCCTACGAGCAGTACTTC. This sequence joins TRBV6-2 or TRBV6-3 and TRBJ2-7, with 14 bases identical to TRBD2. The CDR3 has 21 amino acids. CDR1 and CDR2 from the germline V gene are MNHEY and SVGEGT. V was pared by 5 bases and J by 2 bases, with 20 bases of the junction left unmatched.

The J gene is TRBJ2-7, the V gene TRBV27, with D tentatively TRBD2 (6 bases). Per the germline V gene, CDR1 is MNHEY and CDR2 is SMNVEV (reference sequence). This CDR3 is 12 amino acids long. The germline V and J ends were trimmed by 8 bases and 5 bases, with 13 bases remaining between them. Here the CDR3 reads CASRSGYHEQYF. In DNA form, the CDR3 reads TGTGCCAGCCGGAGCGGGTACCACGAGCAGTACTTC.

The chain combines TRBV6-5 with TRBJ1-4; no clear D gene. Looked up from germline, CDR1 is MNHEY and CDR2 is SVGAGI. V was shortened by 6 bases and J by 3 bases, with 8 bases between the two germline ends. This CDR3 is built from 13 residues. The chain's CDR3 is CASRMRANEKLFF. The CDR3 coding sequence is TGTGCCAGCAGAATGAGGGCTAATGAAAAACTGTTTTTT.

This clone has only one observation. The chain joins TRBV11-2 to TRBJ2-3; tentatively, D is TRBD1 (6 bases). Germline CDR1 and CDR2: SGHAT and FQNNGV. CDR3 length equals 16 residues. Between the trimmed V and J ends, which lost 6 bases and 0 bases, there was a span of 16 bases. The CDR3 nucleotides read TGTGCCAGCAGATACACAGGGAAGGAGAGCACAGATACGCAGTATTTT. Residues: CASRYTGKESTDTQYF.

The count of this clone is one. This chain links TRBV3-1 (or the pseudogene TRBV3-2) with TRBJ2-7; the match to TRBD2 covers 7 bases. CDR3 size: 15 residues. The V segment lost 4 bases and the J segment 4 bases; nucleotides outside the gene matches: 10. CDR1 is LGHDT, CDR2 YNNKEL, per germline (reference sequence). The CDR3 protein is CASSPSGGRGYEQYF. CDR3 in DNA: TGTGCCAGCAGCCCGTCGGGCGGGAGAGGATACGAGCAGTACTTC.

The chain uses TRBV19 and TRBJ1-2, with D tentatively TRBD1 (6 bases). The CDR3 totals 17 residues. V lost 1 base and J lost 0, with 15 bases in between. Germline lookup yields CDR1 LNHDA and CDR2 SQIVND (reference sequence). The CDR3 DNA is TGTGCCAGTAGTATAGCCCAGGGGATATTACCTAACTATGGCTACACCTTC. Its translation: CASSIAQGILPNYGYTF. The full variable domain, with the rest looked up from reference TRBV19 and TRBJ1-2, is DGGITQSPKYLFRKEGQNVTLSCEQNLNHDAMYWYRQDPGQGLRLIYYSQIVNDFQKGDIAEGYSVSREKKESFPLTVTSAQKNPTAFYLCASSIAQGILPNYGYTFGSGTRLTVV.

The chain links TRBV10-2 to TRBJ1-3; 7 positions match TRBD1. V trimming: 6 bases; J trimming: 0 bases; junction bases outside the gene matches: 5. Germline-derived CDR1 and CDR2 are WSHSY and SAAADI. The CDR3 covers 15 residues. The CDR3 DNA reads as TGCGCCAGCAGGGGGACAGCGAGCTCTGGAAACACCATATATTTT. This sequence encodes CASRGTASSGNTIYF.

The chain recombines TRBV5-8 with TRBJ1-5; D remains unclear. The length of the CDR3 is 12 residues. Trimming removed 4 bases from V and 6 bases from J, with 8 bases in between. Germline-derived CDR1 and CDR2 are SGHTS and YDEGEE. CDR3 sequence (DNA): TGTGCCAGCAGCCTGTTAATTCAGCCCCAGCATTTT. This translates into CASSLLIQPQHF.

This chain connects TRBV18 to TRBJ2-3; D remains unclear. Germline V gene sequence: CDR1 KGHSH, CDR2 LQKENI. Trimming left V 0 bases short and J 2 bases short, with 12 bases between. The CDR3 is 16 residues long. The CDR3 DNA reads TGTGCCAGCTCACCACCTCCGGTGAGAGACACAGATACGCAGTATTTT. It translates to CASSPPPVRDTDTQYF.

The V gene is TRBV27, the J gene TRBJ1-5, with D uncertain. V lost 4 bases and J lost 6, with 10 bases in between. This CDR3 comprises 13 residues. Germline-derived CDR1 and CDR2 are MNHEY and SMNVEV (reference sequence). The CDR3 sequence: CASSSQERQPQHF. The CDR3 DNA follows: TGTGCCAGCAGTTCCCAAGAGCGTCAGCCCCAGCATTTT.

The gene calls are TRBV2 and TRBJ2-5, with a possible D match to TRBD1 (6 bases). This CDR3 spans 14 amino acids. From germline, CDR1 is SNHLY and CDR2 FYNNEI. V was cut by 7 bases and J by 2 bases, with 14 bases left in between. This CDR3 is CASTLGRGQETQYF. The CDR3 nucleotides read TGTGCCAGCACCCTGGGCAGGGGACAAGAGACCCAGTACTTC.

The CDR3: CASSSSGRAYNEQFF. The CDR3 bases are TGTGCCAGCAGCTCAAGCGGGAGGGCCTACAATGAGCAGTTCTTC. The chain couples TRBV7-6 to TRBJ2-1, with 10 bases identical to TRBD2. The CDR3 runs to 15 residues. Germline values: CDR1 SGHVS, CDR2 FNYEAQ. With V trimmed by 4 bases and J by 2 bases, 2 bases remained unmatched.

The chain couples TRBV6-1 to TRBJ1-1; D call uncertain. The ends were cut back, 2 bases at V and 1 base at J, with 11 bases in the middle. The CDR3 has 15 amino acids. Germline V gene data show CDR1 as MNHNS and CDR2 as SASEGT. The CDR3 protein is CASSEKPGANTEAFF. The CDR3 DNA follows: TGTGCCAGCAGTGAAAAACCGGGTGCGAACACTGAAGCTTTCTTT.

In this sample, this clone turned up a few times. The chain is built from TRBV29-1 and TRBJ1-1; TRBD1 matches at 9 bases. Germline V gene lookup returns CDR1 SQVTM and CDR2 ANQGSEA. The J segment lost 7 bases and the V segment lost 4 bases, leaving 4 bases of the junction unmatched. The CDR3 has 12 amino acids. CDR3 in amino acids: CSVAVGQGEAFF. In DNA, the CDR3 is TGCAGCGTTGCAGTGGGACAGGGTGAAGCTTTCTTT. Supplemented by reference TRBV29-1 and TRBJ1-1, the full variable domain reads SAVISQKPSRDICQRGTSLTIQCQVDSQVTMMFWYRQQPGQSLTLIATANQGSEATYESGFVIDKFPISRPNLTFSTLTVSNMSPEDSSIYLCSVAVGQGEAFFGQGTRLTVV.

Concerning this clone: Sequence at one end of the junction differs from germline and may be a read error. The gene calls are TRBV7-7 and TRBJ1-1; TRBD1 might be the D (5 bases). The germline gives CDR1 SSHAT, CDR2 FNYEAQ (reference sequence). CDR3 length equals 15 residues. For the CDR3, the DNA is TGTGCTAGCAGCACGACAGACCGGGAGGGGACTGAAGCTTTCTTT. As protein: CASSTTDREGTEAFF.

The count of this clone is one. The chain uses TRBV10-1 and TRBJ2-1; D unresolved. With 4 bases removed from V and 6 bases from J, the gap between germline ends came to 10 bases. Germline V gene sequence: CDR1 WNHNN, CDR2 SYGVQD (reference sequence). The CDR3 covers 13 residues. CDR3 DNA sequence: TGCGCCAGCAGTGCCCAGGTACGCAATGAGCAGTTCTTC. Translating gives CASSAQVRNEQFF.

The chain employs TRBV7-9 and TRBJ2-1; the D gene is possibly TRBD1 (6 bases). The CDR3 consists of 15 residues. Germline lookup yields CDR1 SEHNR and CDR2 FQNEAQ (reference sequence). Between the trimmed V and J ends, which lost 5 bases and 5 bases, there was a span of 16 bases. The CDR3 protein is CASSGTGKGNNEQFF. The CDR3 DNA is TGTGCCAGCAGCGGAACAGGGAAGGGAAACAATGAGCAGTTCTTC.

J is TRBJ2-3 and V is TRBV19; 14 nucleotides agree with TRBD2. The ends lost 6 bases at V and 3 bases at J; junction bases unmatched: 5. The CDR3 consists of 16 residues. Germline V gives CDR1 LNHDA, CDR2 SQIVND (reference sequence). The CDR3 loop is CASSRLAGGFTDTQYF. CDR3 nucleotide sequence: TGTGCCAGTAGCCGACTAGCGGGAGGGTTTACAGATACGCAGTATTTT.

The genes are TRBV7-9 and TRBJ2-1; 8 bases agree with TRBD2. Unmatched junction bases numbered 4, after V lost 5 bases and J lost 4 bases. Germline V gives CDR1 SEHNR, CDR2 FQNEAQ (reference sequence). The CDR3 extends over 14 amino acids. In DNA, the CDR3 is TGTGCCAGCAGCCAAGGACTAGCATACAATGAGCAGTTCTTC. Protein product: CASSQGLAYNEQFF.

This chain connects TRBV6-5 to TRBJ1-1; 8 bases match TRBD1. V shed 5 bases, J shed 9 bases, and the junction held 11 bases outside the gene matches. The CDR3 has 14 residues. CDR1 MNHEY and CDR2 SVGAGI come from the germline V gene. This CDR3 is CASSPPGQGYQAFF. As DNA, the CDR3 is TGTGCCAGCAGTCCGCCAGGACAGGGTTATCAAGCTTTCTTT.

The gene calls are TRBV7-9 and TRBJ1-2; 9 bases are shared with TRBD1. The ends lost 0 bases at V and 6 bases at J; junction bases unmatched: 5. The germline CDR1 and CDR2 sequences are SEHNR and FQNEAQ (reference sequence). This CDR3 spans 15 amino acids. CDR3 coding DNA: TGTGCCAGCAGCTTAGCGACCGGGACAGGGAATGGCTACACCTTC. Protein: CASSLATGTGNGYTF. Complete variable domain (other parts from reference TRBV7-9 and TRBJ1-2): DTGVSQNPRHKITKRGQNVTFRCDPISEHNRLYWYRQTLGQGPEFLTYFQNEAQLEKSRLLSDRFSAERPKGSFSTLEIQRTEQGDSAMYLCASSLATGTGNGYTFGSGTRLTVV.

V usage is TRBV10-1 and J usage is TRBJ2-5; 7 bases map to TRBD2. Germline CDR1 reads WNHNN; CDR2 reads SYGVQD (reference sequence). The V segment lost 6 bases and the J segment 6 bases; nucleotides outside the gene matches: 7. CDR3 size: 13 residues. The CDR3 here is CASRRGLPKTQYF. CDR3 bases: TGCGCCAGCAGACGGGGACTACCCAAGACCCAGTACTTC.

The genes are TRBV27 and TRBJ2-7; 14 nucleotides align to TRBD2. Trimming removed 6 bases from V and 3 bases from J; junction bases left unmatched: 7. This CDR3 spans 16 amino acids. Germline V gene data show CDR1 as MNHEY and CDR2 as SMNVEV (reference sequence). The CDR3 DNA sequence: TGTGCCAGCAGCTACCGGACTAGCGGGAGGTTCTACGAGCAGTACTTC. The encoded protein is CASSYRTSGRFYEQYF.

The J gene is TRBJ2-7, the V gene TRBV4-2, with D unclear. The CDR3 sequence is 15 residues long. CDR1 is LGHNA, CDR2 YNFKEQ, per germline. Trimming removed 0 bases at V and 1 base at J, with 10 bases between. The CDR3 coding sequence is TGTGCCAGCAGCCAAGATTTCTTCGTGTCCTACGAGCAGTACTTC. It specifies CASSQDFFVSYEQYF.

The rearrangement links TRBV20-1 to TRBJ2-3, with 7 bases matching TRBD2. Trimming removed 3 bases from V and 5 bases from J; junction bases left unmatched: 17. This CDR3 has 17 amino acids. Germline loops: CDR1 DFQATT, CDR2 SNEGSKA (reference sequence). The CDR3 DNA sequence: TGCAGTGCTAGTCGGAGGCGGGGGAAGGGCGAGAAAGATACGCAGTATTTT. Translated: CSASRRRGKGEKDTQYF.

The rearrangement uses TRBV29-1 and TRBJ1-3; D is undetermined. V shed 2 bases and J shed 1 base, with 15 bases lying between them. The germline gives CDR1 SQVTM, CDR2 ANQGSEA. The CDR3 loop spans 16 amino acids. CDR3 sequence (DNA): TGCAGCGTTGAATCCGCGGCAGAGCCTTCTGGAAACACCATATATTTT. Translated: CSVESAAEPSGNTIYF.

This clone showed up just once. V and J are TRBV10-3 and TRBJ2-7; TRBD2 agrees at 9 bases. After removal of 3 bases from V and 5 bases from J, the junction contained 2 bases not matched to a gene. Germline lookup yields CDR1 ENHRY and CDR2 SYGVKD. CDR3 size: 13 residues. DNA of the CDR3: TGTGCCATCAGTGAAGGACTAGCGCACGAGCAGTACTTC. Its translation is CAISEGLAHEQYF.

As DNA, the CDR3 is TGCGCCAGCAGCCAGGACAGGATGAATTCACCCCTCCACTTT. Amino acid sequence: CASSQDRMNSPLHF. V usage is TRBV5-1 and J usage is TRBJ1-6, with 7 bases aligning to TRBD1. Germline trimming cut 4 bases from V and 7 bases from J; bases unmatched to any gene: 5. Germline values: CDR1 SGHRS, CDR2 YFSETQ. This CDR3 region has 14 residues.

This chain connects TRBV27 to TRBJ2-5; 12 nucleotides match TRBD2. The length of the CDR3 is 17 residues. V lost 5 bases, J lost 5 bases, and 12 bases stayed unmatched. CDR1 is MNHEY and CDR2 is SMNVEV in the germline V gene (reference sequence). The CDR3 DNA is TGTGCCAGCAGTACGAGACTAGCGGGAGCACTAGCGGAGACCCAGTACTTC. It translates to CASSTRLAGALAETQYF.